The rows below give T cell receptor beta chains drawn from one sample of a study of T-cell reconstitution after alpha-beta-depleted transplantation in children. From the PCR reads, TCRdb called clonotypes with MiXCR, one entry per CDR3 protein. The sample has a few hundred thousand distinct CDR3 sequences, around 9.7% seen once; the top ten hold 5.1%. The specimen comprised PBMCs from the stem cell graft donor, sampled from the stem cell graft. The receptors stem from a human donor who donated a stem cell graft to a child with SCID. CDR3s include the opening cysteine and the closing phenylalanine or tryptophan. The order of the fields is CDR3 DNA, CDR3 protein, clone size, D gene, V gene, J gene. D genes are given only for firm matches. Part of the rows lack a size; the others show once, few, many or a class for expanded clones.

DNA: TGTGCCAGCAGCTCAGGCCTCTGGGGGACTGAAGCTTTCTTT
CDR3: CASSSGLWGTEAFF
size: many
D: -
V: TRBV7-3
J: TRBJ1-1

DNA: TGTGCCAGTAGGGGGGGACTAGCGGGGGCCCGCTCCTACAATGAGCAGTTCTTC
CDR3: CASRGGLAGARSYNEQFF
size: few
D: TRBD2
V: TRBV19
J: TRBJ2-1

DNA: TGCAGCGTTGAGCACAGTTCGGATGGCTACACCTTC
CDR3: CSVEHSSDGYTF
size: many
D: -
V: TRBV29-1
J: TRBJ1-2

DNA: TGTGCCAGCAGCGGGCAGGGGGGGAGCTCCTACAATGAGCAGTTCTTC
CDR3: CASSGQGGSSYNEQFF
size: many
D: -
V: TRBV9
J: TRBJ2-1

DNA: TGTGCCAGCAGTTTCTCGGGCACAACTAATGAAAAACTGTTTTTT
CDR3: CASSFSGTTNEKLFF
size: many
D: -
V: TRBV2
J: TRBJ1-4

DNA: TGTGCCAGCAGCTTGACAGGATCGAACACCGGGGAGCTGTTTTTT
CDR3: CASSLTGSNTGELFF
size: -
D: -
V: TRBV5-6
J: TRBJ2-2

DNA: TGTGCCAGCAGCTTAACGTCCAGCCTCACAGATACGCAGTATTTT
CDR3: CASSLTSSLTDTQYF
size: many
D: -
V: TRBV7-2
J: TRBJ2-3

DNA: TGTGCCAGCAGTTACAGTCCAGGGGAGATCCACGAGCAGTACTTC
CDR3: CASSYSPGEIHEQYF
size: many
D: -
V: TRBV6-2/TRBV6-3
J: TRBJ2-7

DNA: TGCGCCAGCAGCCGTCAAAGGGGGCTGACTGGAAACACCATATATTTT
CDR3: CASSRQRGLTGNTIYF
size: many
D: TRBD1
V: TRBV4-1
J: TRBJ1-3

DNA: TGTGCAAGTCGCTCAACCGCACTAGCGGGGGTTTTTCTTCACAATGAGCAGTTCTTC
CDR3: CASRSTALAGVFLHNEQFF
size: -
D: -
V: TRBV12-2
J: TRBJ2-1

DNA: TGCAGTGCTAGTAGACAGGGGACCGAAGCTTTCTTT
CDR3: CSASRQGTEAFF
size: few
D: TRBD1
V: TRBV20-1
J: TRBJ1-1

DNA: TGTGCCAGCAGTTTAAATCCGTGGGGGACAGGGACGACTGATGAGCAGTACTTC
CDR3: CASSLNPWGTGTTDEQYF
size: many
D: TRBD1
V: TRBV28
J: TRBJ2-7

DNA: TGTGCCAGCAGCCGCCAGACTAGCGGTTCCTACGAGCAGTACTTC
CDR3: CASSRQTSGSYEQYF
size: many
D: TRBD2
V: TRBV12-3/TRBV12-4
J: TRBJ2-7

DNA: TGTGCCAGCAGTTTCAGGGACAGTGAAGCTTTCTTT
CDR3: CASSFRDSEAFF
size: many
D: TRBD1
V: TRBV6-2/TRBV6-3
J: TRBJ1-1

DNA: TGCGCCAGCAGGTCCGCCCTACTAAATGGCTACACCTTC
CDR3: CASRSALLNGYTF
size: -
D: -
V: TRBV5-1
J: TRBJ1-2

DNA: TGCAGTGCCTGGGACAGGGGCTCACAAGAGACCCAGTACTTC
CDR3: CSAWDRGSQETQYF
size: many
D: TRBD1
V: TRBV20-1
J: TRBJ2-5

DNA: TGCAGTGCTATCAGGGGGCGCGTGAACACTGAAGCTTTCTTT
CDR3: CSAIRGRVNTEAFF
size: few
D: TRBD1
V: TRBV20-1
J: TRBJ1-1

DNA: TGTGCCAGCTCAGCGGCTACAGGTGAAAATCAGCCCCAGCATTTT
CDR3: CASSAATGENQPQHF
size: few
D: -
V: TRBV18
J: TRBJ1-5

DNA: TGTGCCAGCAGCTTAGTAGGGACAGGGAGTGAGTCGCAGTATTTT
CDR3: CASSLVGTGSESQYF
size: many
D: TRBD1
V: TRBV7-2
J: TRBJ2-3

DNA: TGTGCCAGCAGCCAAACCGGGACAGGGGGACACGAGCAGTACTTC
CDR3: CASSQTGTGGHEQYF
size: many
D: TRBD1
V: TRBV27
J: TRBJ2-7